This TCR beta chain was sequenced in a study of T cells in Graves' hyperthyroidism and ophthalmopathy. This clonotype was seen a handful of times. Researchers took RNA transcripts and amplified the TCR beta CDR3 regions from them. First-round RT-PCR of the TCR CDR3 relied on the HTBI primer set. TCRdb reprocessed the multiplex PCR reads with MiXCR, giving one entry per CDR3 protein. The table shows around 500,000 distinct CDR3 sequences, with around a fifth occurring only once. With 6 bases clipped from V and 0 bases from J, the junction kept 4 bases outside the gene matches. The CDR3 length is 17 residues. The germline gives CDR1 MNHNS, CDR2 SASEGT. In making diagnoses, clinical symptoms, serum thyroxine and TRAb, thyroid ultrasound and orbital computed tomography were all used.

The clonotype originates from a woman aged 70-85 years with Graves' ophthalmopathy. The rearrangement joins TRBV6-1 to TRBJ2-2, with 13 bases identical to TRBD2. Input material: blood. The CDR3 DNA reads TGTGCCAGCAGCGGACTAGCGGGAGCCCCGAACACCGGGGAGCTGTTTTTT. Translated, it gives CASSGLAGAPNTGELFF.